This is a list of T cell receptor beta chains from one sample in a study of T-cell reconstitution after alpha-beta-depleted transplantation in children. Each CDR3 protein gets one entry after TCRdb re-called the PCR reads with MiXCR. The sample has 250,000 to 300,000 distinct CDR3 sequences; around 7.1% are singletons. The input for sequencing was peripheral blood, taken 360 days after TCRalphabeta/CD19-depleted stem cell transplant. The receptors were sampled from a female patient between 2 and 15 years old who had a stem cell transplant for Fanconi anemia, so the T cells may come from the graft donor. The CDR3 runs from the conserved cysteine through the conserved F or W. Each record gives: V gene, J gene, clone size, D gene, CDR3 DNA, CDR3 protein. D genes are given only for firm matches. Expanded clones get a size class; other rows say once, few or many, or leave the size out.

>TRBV7-2|TRBJ1-4|few|.
TGTGCCAGCAGCCCACAGCGGGGGGAAAATGAAAAACTGTTTTTT
CASSPQRGENEKLFF
>TRBV5-1|TRBJ2-4|many|TRBD1
TGCGCCAGCAGCTGGCAGGGGGCATTAGCCAAAAACATTCAGTACTTC
CASSWQGALAKNIQYF
>TRBV6-5|TRBJ2-7|many|TRBD2
TGTGCCAGCAGTTGGACTAGCGGGAACTACGAGCAGTACTTC
CASSWTSGNYEQYF
>TRBV20-1|TRBJ1-2|few|.
TGCAGTGCATGGACTTTTGGCTACACCTTC
CSAWTFGYTF
>TRBV20-1|TRBJ2-7|.|.
TGCAGTGCTAGAGGATGGGACAACTCCTACGAGCAGTACTTC
CSARGWDNSYEQYF
>TRBV20-1|TRBJ2-5|few|.
TGCAGTGCTGCGGGTCCAGGGCAAGAGACCCAGTACTTC
CSAAGPGQETQYF
>TRBV4-3|TRBJ2-3|many|.
TGCGCCAGCAGCCAAGATAACTCTCACACAGATACGCAGTATTTT
CASSQDNSHTDTQYF
>TRBV19|TRBJ2-1|.|TRBD2
TGTGCCAGTAAAGCGGGGGCTTACAATGAGCAGTTCTTC
CASKAGAYNEQFF
>TRBV3-1|TRBJ2-7|many|.
TGTGCCAGCAGCCAATTCCGCGAGCAGTACTTC
CASSQFREQYF
>TRBV20-1|TRBJ1-1|.|.
TGCAGTGCAGTCCAGGGAGGCACTGAAGCTTTCTTT
CSAVQGGTEAFF
>TRBV29-1|TRBJ1-1|many|TRBD1
TGCAGCGTAAAAGAGGGCCACAGGGGGACTGAAGCTTTCTTT
CSVKEGHRGTEAFF
>TRBV9|TRBJ2-1|few|.
TGTGCCAGCAGGGCTTCCGGGATTCAGCAGTTCTTC
CASRASGIQQFF
>TRBV19|TRBJ2-1|few|TRBD1
TGTGCCAGTAGCTTTGGGACAGAACACAATGAGCAGTTCTTC
CASSFGTEHNEQFF
>TRBV5-1|TRBJ2-7|.|.
TGCGCCAGCAGCCAGACTAGGCTGGGTCTTGGCGAGCAGTACTTC
CASSQTRLGLGEQYF
>TRBV5-1|TRBJ2-3|many|TRBD2
TGCGCCAGCAGCTCCCTAGCGGGGGGGCTCACAGATACGCAGTATTTT
CASSSLAGGLTDTQYF
>TRBV9|TRBJ1-2|few|.
TGTGCCAGCAGCGTAGGGAGCACTAACTATGGCTACACCTTC
CASSVGSTNYGYTF
>TRBV9|TRBJ1-5|many|.
TGTGCCAGCAGCGTAGAAGGGAATAGCAATCAGCCCCAGCATTTT
CASSVEGNSNQPQHF
>TRBV20-1|TRBJ2-1|many|TRBD2
TGCAGTGCTAGCGGGGGGGTCGTCTACAATGAGCAGTTCTTC
CSASGGVVYNEQFF
>TRBV7-9|TRBJ2-3|many|.
TGTGCCAGCAGCTCTTGGTTCTCAACAGATACGCAGTATTTT
CASSSWFSTDTQYF
>TRBV28|TRBJ2-2|many|.
TGTGCCAGCAGCCCACTAGTGAACACCGGGGAGCTGTTTTTT
CASSPLVNTGELFF
>TRBV7-9|TRBJ2-1|many|TRBD1
TGTGCCAGCAGCCCGTGGGACAGGGGTTACAATGAGCAGTTCTTC
CASSPWDRGYNEQFF
>TRBV6-5|TRBJ2-7|many|.
TGTGCCAGCAGTTACCTCACCCATCCCTACGAGCAGTACTTC
CASSYLTHPYEQYF
>TRBV7-8|TRBJ2-7|many|.
TGTGCCAGCAGCTTAGCGCTTTCTAGCACTTACGAGCAGTACTTC
CASSLALSSTYEQYF
>TRBV12-3/TRBV12-4|TRBJ2-7|many|.
TGTGCCAGCACCCTCGCGGGTAGCTACGAGCAGTACTTC
CASTLAGSYEQYF
>TRBV20-1|TRBJ2-7|.|.
TGCAGTACCAACCCAGCCTTAGACCCCTACGAGCAGTACTTC
CSTNPALDPYEQYF
>TRBV20-1|TRBJ1-5|many|.
TGCAGTGCTAGCAACGGGGGCTCGCAGCCCCAGCATTTT
CSASNGGSQPQHF
>TRBV5-8|TRBJ1-4|.|.
TGTGCCACCGATAGACCGTCGCCCGCTCTGGATGAAAAACTGTTTTTT
CATDRPSPALDEKLFF
>TRBV7-9|TRBJ2-7|.|.
TGTTCCAGCAGCTTAAGAGTTCAATACGAGCAGTACTTC
CSSSLRVQYEQYF
>TRBV7-2|TRBJ2-3|many|TRBD2
TGTGCCAGCAGCTTCCGAGCGGGGTACACAGATACGCAGTATTTT
CASSFRAGYTDTQYF
>TRBV5-1|TRBJ2-2|few|.
TGCGCCAGCAGCAGGACAAGGGGGATCGGGGAGCTGTTTTTT
CASSRTRGIGELFF
>TRBV28|TRBJ1-2|many|.
TGTGCCAGCAGTTTAGGGGTTCGGTACTATGGCTACACCTTC
CASSLGVRYYGYTF
>TRBV7-8|TRBJ2-1|many|.
TGTGCCAGCAGCTTATTTTGGGGCCCAGACTACAATGAGCAGTTCTTC
CASSLFWGPDYNEQFF
>TRBV21-1|TRBJ2-3|few|.
TGTGCCAGCAGCAAAGGGGGCCGTGCCGCGGATACGCAGTATTTT
CASSKGGRAADTQYF
>TRBV25-1|TRBJ2-1|many|TRBD2
TGTGCCAGCAGTCCGGGAGGTGGGCAGTTCTTC
CASSPGGGQFF
>TRBV4-1|TRBJ2-1|few|.
TGCGCCAGCAGCCAATTCCGATACAATGAGCAGTTCTTC
CASSQFRYNEQFF
>TRBV6-2/TRBV6-3|TRBJ2-1|many|.
TGTGCCAGCAGTTCCACAGGTGGGATATACAATGAGCAGTTCTTC
CASSSTGGIYNEQFF
>TRBV6-1|TRBJ1-6|many|TRBD1
TGTGCCAGCGGAACGACAGGGCTTAATTCACCCCTCCACTTT
CASGTTGLNSPLHF
>TRBV28|TRBJ1-1|few|.
TGTGCCAGCAGGGGAGGACGGCAGTGGACTGAAGCTTTCTTT
CASRGGRQWTEAFF
>TRBV5-6|TRBJ2-7|few|.
TGTGCCAGCAGCTTCACGGACTACGCCTCAGTTGTGCAGTACTTC
CASSFTDYASVVQYF
>TRBV20-1|TRBJ2-4|few|.
TGCAGTGCTAGTTTGGCTGTGGGGAACATTCAGTACTTC
CSASLAVGNIQYF
>TRBV5-1|TRBJ1-6|few|.
TGCGCCAGCAGCTCGACGACGGTGGCAGGGGCATCACCCCTCCACTTT
CASSSTTVAGASPLHF
>TRBV12-3/TRBV12-4|TRBJ1-6|many|.
TGTGCCGTCAAGTTCACCGGGGATAATTCACCCCTCCACTTT
CAVKFTGDNSPLHF
>TRBV29-1|TRBJ2-5|many|.
TGCAGCGTTGCTGGGCATCTAAAAGAGACCCAGTACTTC
CSVAGHLKETQYF
>TRBV5-1|TRBJ2-5|few|.
TGCGCCAGCAGCTTGGGTGTAGGGTCGGGTTGGGAGACCCAGTACTTC
CASSLGVGSGWETQYF
>TRBV9|TRBJ1-3|few|.
TGTGCCAGCAGTCCGGAGGGCTACTCTGGAAACACCATATATTTT
CASSPEGYSGNTIYF
>TRBV20-1|TRBJ1-2|many|.
TGCAGTGCTAGAGATCGGGAAAGGGGCGCAAATGGCTACACCTTC
CSARDRERGANGYTF
>TRBV20-1|TRBJ2-3|many|.
TGCAGTGCTGGCGGGGGTAGGGGGAGAATCACAGATACGCAGTATTTT
CSAGGGRGRITDTQYF
>TRBV12-3/TRBV12-4|TRBJ1-2|many|.
TGTGCCAGCAGTTTCCGGAGGAAGGGTCTTTATGGCTACACCTTC
CASSFRRKGLYGYTF
>TRBV11-1|TRBJ2-3|few|.
TGTGCCAGCAGCTTATGGACAGACCACCACACAGATACGCAGTATTTT
CASSLWTDHHTDTQYF
>TRBV27|TRBJ2-1|few|.
TGTGCCAGCAGTACAGTTACTAGTTCCGTTTCCTACAATGAGCAGTTCTTC
CASSTVTSSVSYNEQFF
>TRBV5-1|TRBJ1-4|many|.
TGCGCCAGCAGCCTCGGACCCGAAACTGAAAAAAAACTGTTTTTT
CASSLGPETEKKLFF
>TRBV2|TRBJ2-7|few|TRBD1
TGTGCCAGCAGTGAAAGGGGACAGGGGGCTTTGAACGAGCAGTACTTC
CASSERGQGALNEQYF
>TRBV20-1|TRBJ2-3|many|TRBD2
TGCAGTGCATATCCTGAGTGGCGGGGGGCGGTAGATACGCAGTATTTT
CSAYPEWRGAVDTQYF